This section outlines one T cell receptor beta chain sequence together with its context. The data are from a study of T-cell memory formation after mild COVID-19. The CDR3 consists of 12 residues. Trimming at V came to 6 bases and at J to 3 bases, leaving 3 bases not matched to a gene. Germline CDR1 is DFQATT and CDR2 is SNEGSKA (reference sequence). Researchers used 5'RACE with constant-segment primers to make TCR alpha and TCR beta cDNA libraries that carry sample barcodes and UMIs. TCRdb passed the 5' RACE reads through MiXCR, listing each CDR3 protein once. The sample lists more than 300,000 distinct CDR3 sequences, 20% occurring once.

This rearrangement joins TRBV20-1 to TRBJ2-5; TRBD1 matches at 8 bases. This clonotype was sampled from a man aged 18 to 29 who had mild COVID-19 (a few samples of this study predate the infection). Cell type and time point are not known. The sequencing input was PBMCs or a T cell subset sorted from them (not recorded which). The CDR3 region is CSAPDREETQYF. Written as DNA, the CDR3 is TGCAGTGCACCGGACAGGGAAGAGACCCAGTACTTC.